This TCR beta chain was identified in a study of OX40 agonist ivuxolimab in advanced cancers. Study findings and constraints: Average numbers of expanded clones were greater in CD8+ T cells than in CD4+. The study observed clonal expansion of CD4+ and CD8+ blood T cells by week 6 at 0.1 to 3.0 mg/kg.

With respect to this clone: The antigen remains unidentified.

Sequenced by immunoSEQ multiplex PCR; TCRdb stores in-frame clones only, minus some. The table includes 34,000 or so clones, roughly 76% detected once. Peripheral blood came from all dose cohorts at three timepoints. With 8 bases clipped from V and 2 bases from J, the junction kept 10 bases outside the gene matches. The length of the CDR3 is 15 residues. Germline V gives CDR1 MDHEN, CDR2 SYDVKM. The genes are TRBV28 and TRBJ1-1; 8 bases are a match to TRBD1. This TCR was recovered from an adult with an advanced solid tumor such as melanoma, head and neck, liver or kidney cancer. This specimen consisted of CD4+ or CD8+ T cells sorted from blood, obtained in a trial of the OX40 agonist ivuxolimab. The CDR3 nucleotides are TGTGCCAGCTCCCTCGGGGACAGGTTCAACACTGAAGCTTTCTTT. This gives the protein CASSLGDRFNTEAFF.